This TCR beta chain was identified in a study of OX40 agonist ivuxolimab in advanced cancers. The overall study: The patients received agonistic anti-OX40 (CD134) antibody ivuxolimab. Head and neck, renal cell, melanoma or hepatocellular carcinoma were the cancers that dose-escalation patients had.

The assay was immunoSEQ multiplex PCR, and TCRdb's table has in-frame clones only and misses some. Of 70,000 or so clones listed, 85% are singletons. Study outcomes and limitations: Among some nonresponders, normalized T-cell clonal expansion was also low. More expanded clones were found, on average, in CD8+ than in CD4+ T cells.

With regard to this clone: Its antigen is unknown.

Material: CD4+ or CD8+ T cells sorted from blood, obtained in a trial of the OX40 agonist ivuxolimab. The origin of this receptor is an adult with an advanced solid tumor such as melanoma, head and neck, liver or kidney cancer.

The CDR3, as DNA: TGTGCCAGCAGTGAAGGCTTTGGCTACACCTTC. This encodes CASSEGFGYTF. The V and J genes are TRBV6-4 and TRBJ1-2; D is unresolved. Trimming removed 3 bases from V and 7 bases from J, with 6 bases in between. Germline V gene data show CDR1 as MRHNA and CDR2 as SNTAGT. The CDR3 consists of 11 residues.